This passage covers 25 T cell receptor beta chains from one sample sequenced in a study of T cells after yellow fever vaccination. From the 5' RACE reads, TCRdb called clonotypes with MiXCR, one entry per CDR3 protein. The sample records more than 120,000 distinct CDR3 sequences, roughly 8% being singletons. Sequencing was performed on CD4+ T cells sorted from PBMCs, taken 5 days after the yellow fever booster vaccination. These receptors were taken from a man aged 25 to 45 who received the YFV17D yellow fever vaccine.

This clonotype came up many times. The rearrangement links TRBV5-4 to TRBJ2-7, with TRBD1 matching over 9 bases. The germline CDR1 and CDR2 sequences are SGHNT and YYREEE (reference sequence). The CDR3 is 15 residues long. V shed 0 bases and J 6 bases; nucleotides not matched to a gene: 7. CDR3 nucleotide sequence: TGTGCCAGCAGCTTGGACCCGGGACAGGGCGTCGAGCAGTACTTC. Translation: CASSLDPGQGVEQYF. Looking up the rest from reference TRBV5-4 and TRBJ2-7 gives the full variable domain: ETGVTQSPTHLIKTRGQQVTLRCSSQSGHNTVSWYQQALGQGPQFIFQYYREEENGRGNFPPRFSGLQFPNYSSELNVNALELDDSALYLCASSLDPGQGVEQYFGPGTRLTVT.

This clonotype was seen many times. The chain is built from TRBV28 and TRBJ2-2; no definite D call. Trimming removed 6 bases from V and 6 bases from J, with 11 bases in between. CDR1 and CDR2 (germline): MDHEN, SYDVKM. The CDR3 totals 13 residues. In DNA, the CDR3 is TGTGCCAGCAGAATCCTAGGAGCCGGGGAGCTGTTTTTT. Translating gives CASRILGAGELFF.

This clonotype has at least ten counts. This chain uses TRBV3-1 with TRBJ2-1, with no clear D. Germline V CDR1 and CDR2: LGHDT, YNNKEL (reference sequence). V was shortened by 0 bases and J by 13 bases, with 10 bases between the two germline ends. The CDR3 has 12 amino acids. The CDR3 region is CASSQDSRSQFF. In DNA, the CDR3 is TGTGCCAGCAGCCAAGATTCTAGGAGTCAGTTCTTC.

This clonotype was detected ten times or more. This rearrangement joins TRBV18 to TRBJ1-1; 8 bases map to TRBD1. V lost 5 bases, J lost 4 bases, and 3 bases stayed unmatched. CDR1 and CDR2 (germline): KGHSH, LQKENI. The CDR3 totals 13 residues. The CDR3 spells CASSYDRGTEAFF. In nucleotides, the CDR3 is TGTGCCAGCTCATACGACAGGGGCACTGAAGCTTTCTTT. Filled out from reference TRBV18 and TRBJ1-1, the complete variable domain reads NAGVMQNPRHLVRRRGQEARLRCSPMKGHSHVYWYRQLPEEGLKFMVYLQKENIIDESGMPKERFSAEFPKEGPSILRIQQVVRGDSAAYFCASSYDRGTEAFFGQGTRLTVV.

This clonotype has ten or more counts. The J gene is TRBJ2-1, the V gene TRBV5-1, with TRBD2 matching over 10 bases. There are 15 residues in the CDR3. Germline V gives CDR1 SGHRS, CDR2 YFSETQ. Unmatched junction bases numbered 9, after V lost 0 bases and J lost 12 bases. CDR3 DNA sequence: TGCGCCAGCAGCTTGGAGGGACTAGCGAGGGGTGGGCAGTTCTTC. This encodes CASSLEGLARGGQFF. Complete variable domain (other parts from reference TRBV5-1 and TRBJ2-1): KAGVTQTPRYLIKTRGQQVTLSCSPISGHRSVSWYQQTPGQGLQFLFEYFSETQRNKGNFPGRFSGRQFSNSRSEMNVSTLELGDSALYLCASSLEGLARGGQFFGPGTRLTVL.

In its sample, this clonotype was seen many times. The chain recombines TRBV4-3 with TRBJ2-2; no definite D call. There are 15 residues in the CDR3. Per germline, CDR1 LGHNA and CDR2 YSLEER. Between the trimmed V and J ends, which lost 4 bases and 1 base, there was a span of 10 bases. CDR3 DNA: TGCGCCAGCAGCCCAAGTCGACGGAACACCGGGGAGCTGTTTTTT. Translation: CASSPSRRNTGELFF.

The chain carries TRBV10-3 and TRBJ2-3; a weak D match, TRBD2 (7 bases). The CDR3 is 22 amino acids. Germline V CDR1 and CDR2: ENHRY, SYGVKD. Trimming removed 6 bases from V and 2 bases from J, with 36 bases in between. This CDR3 is CAIRPGLKGGSGKERDTDTQYF. The CDR3 DNA follows: TGTGCCATCAGACCCGGCTTGAAGGGGGGGAGCGGGAAGGAGAGAGACACAGATACGCAGTATTTT.

This clonotype was seen ten or more times. This sequence joins TRBV24-1 and TRBJ2-2, with 8 bases fitting TRBD1. The CDR3 is made up of 15 amino acids. The germline CDR1 and CDR2 sequences are KGHDR and SFDVKD. V lost 5 bases and J lost 3; bases outside the gene matches: 4. CDR3 nucleotides: TGTGCCACCAGTGTCCAGGGGGCGTACACCGGGGAGCTGTTTTTT. The encoded protein is CATSVQGAYTGELFF.

In this sample, this clonotype turned up many times. This chain uses TRBV4-1 with TRBJ2-3; no clear D. Trimming shortened V by 2 bases and J by 0 bases, and 6 bases separated the two germline ends. The CDR3 runs 14 residues. Germline V gene lookup returns CDR1 MGHRA and CDR2 YSYEKL. This chain's CDR3 is CASSQPDSTDTQYF. As DNA, the CDR3 is TGCGCCAGCAGCCAACCGGACAGCACAGATACGCAGTATTTT.

This clonotype was counted at least ten times. This chain connects TRBV7-2 to TRBJ2-3; D unclear. The CDR3 extends over 11 amino acids. Trimming took off 2 bases at V and 3 bases at J, with 0 bases between the two ends. The germline V gene encodes CDR1 SGHTA and CDR2 FQGNSA. The CDR3 protein is CASSLTDTQYF. The CDR3 DNA follows: TGTGCCAGCAGCTTAACAGATACGCAGTATTTT. Filled out from reference TRBV7-2 and TRBJ2-3, the complete variable domain reads GAGVSQSPSNKVTEKGKDVELRCDPISGHTALYWYRQSLGQGLEFLIYFQGNSAPDKSGLPSDRFSAERTGGSVSTLTIQRTQQEDSAVYLCASSLTDTQYFGPGTRLTVL.

This clonotype was seen a few times. The rearrangement links TRBV9 to TRBJ1-6, with D unclear. The germline gives CDR1 SGDLS, CDR2 YYNGEE. Trimming stripped 2 bases from V and 10 bases from J, with 13 bases between. The CDR3 contains 14 residues. Here the CDR3 reads CASSVSDPGSPLHF. CDR3 bases: TGTGCCAGCAGCGTCTCGGACCCGGGATCACCCCTCCACTTT. The variable domain in full, with the rest retrieved from reference TRBV9 and TRBJ1-6, is DSGVTQTPKHLITATGQRVTLRCSPRSGDLSVYWYQQSLDQGLQFLIQYYNGEERAKGNILERFSAQQFPDLHSELNLSSLELGDSALYFCASSVSDPGSPLHFGNGTRLTVT.

This clonotype showed up just a few times. The chain has TRBV7-2 and TRBJ2-6; a possible D gene is TRBD2 (5 bases). Germline V lookup: CDR1 SGHTA, CDR2 FQGNSA. The V end was cut by 5 bases, the J end by 2 bases, with 10 bases between. CDR3 size: 15 residues. CDR3 coding DNA: TGTGCCAGCAGCCCCGAGGGTCCTGGGGCCAACGTCCTGACTTTC. Protein product: CASSPEGPGANVLTF.

Many counts were recorded for this clonotype. This chain joins TRBV7-2 and TRBJ2-1; TRBD2 agrees at 10 bases. V was clipped by 5 bases and J by 6 bases; unmatched bases: 7. The CDR3 runs to 15 residues. Germline values: CDR1 SGHTA, CDR2 FQGNSA. The CDR3: CASSRLAGAGNEQFF. CDR3 bases: TGTGCCAGCAGCCGGCTAGCGGGAGCCGGCAATGAGCAGTTCTTC.

This clonotype has at least ten counts. V usage is TRBV5-6 and J usage is TRBJ2-7; D perhaps matches TRBD2 (5 bases). There are 13 residues in the CDR3. Trimming took 2 bases from V and 2 from J, leaving 8 bases between them. Germline loops: CDR1 SGHDT, CDR2 YYEEEE. CDR3 sequence: CASSFAGTYEQYF. In DNA, the CDR3 is TGTGCCAGCAGCTTTGCCGGGACCTACGAGCAGTACTTC.

Ten or more counts support this clonotype. The chain couples TRBV30 to TRBJ2-1, with TRBD2 identical over 7 bases. The CDR3 loop spans 14 amino acids. Trimming at V came to 2 bases and at J to 3 bases, leaving 4 bases not matched to a gene. The germline CDR1 and CDR2 sequences are GTSNPN and SVGIG (reference sequence). The CDR3 is CAWSQSGIYNEQFF. CDR3 in DNA: TGTGCCTGGAGTCAGAGCGGGATCTACAATGAGCAGTTCTTC. The variable domain in full, completed from reference TRBV30 and TRBJ2-1, reads SQTIHQWPATLVQPVGSPLSLECTVEGTSNPNLYWYRQAAGRGLQLLFYSVGIGQISSEVPQNLSASRPQDRQFILSSKKLLLSDSGFYLCAWSQSGIYNEQFFGPGTRLTVL.

This clonotype was recorded at least ten times. V is TRBV20-1 and J is TRBJ1-2; D uncertain. Between the trimmed V and J ends, which lost 0 bases and 5 bases, there was a span of 10 bases. The CDR3 covers 13 residues. The germline CDR1 and CDR2 sequences are DFQATT and SNEGSKA (reference sequence). In DNA, the CDR3 is TGCAGTGCTAGAGATGGCCGAACATATGGCTACACCTTC. This translates into CSARDGRTYGYTF.

In this sample, this clonotype turned up a few times. The rearrangement links TRBV5-4 to TRBJ2-1; D may correspond to TRBD1 or TRBD2 (6 bases each). Per germline, CDR1 SGHNT and CDR2 YYREEE (reference sequence). Trimming removed 1 base from V and 4 bases from J, with 12 bases in between. The CDR3 runs to 15 residues. CDR3 nucleotides: TGTGCCAGCAGCTTGCGGGGGCGGGTTTACAATGAGCAGTTCTTC. It translates to CASSLRGRVYNEQFF. The full variable domain, with the rest looked up from reference TRBV5-4 and TRBJ2-1, is ETGVTQSPTHLIKTRGQQVTLRCSSQSGHNTVSWYQQALGQGPQFIFQYYREEENGRGNFPPRFSGLQFPNYSSELNVNALELDDSALYLCASSLRGRVYNEQFFGPGTRLTVL.

This clonotype was recorded at least ten times. This chain connects TRBV20-1 to TRBJ2-5; tentative D call: TRBD1 (6 bases). Germline CDR1 reads DFQATT; CDR2 reads SNEGSKA (reference sequence). The germline V and J ends were trimmed by 7 bases and 5 bases, with 14 bases remaining between them. This CDR3 has 12 amino acids. The CDR3 sequence is CSGQGLGETQYF. DNA of the CDR3: TGCAGTGGGCAGGGGTTGGGGGAGACCCAGTACTTC.

The chain is built from TRBV20-1 and TRBJ2-1; 7 bases align to TRBD1. J lost 1 base, V lost 1 base, and 16 bases had no gene match. In germline, CDR1 is DFQATT, CDR2 SNEGSKA (reference sequence). The CDR3 covers 19 residues. The CDR3 sequence: CSARGQGQAVAASYNEQFF. The CDR3 DNA reads TGCAGTGCTAGAGGGCAAGGACAGGCTGTCGCGGCGTCCTACAATGAGCAGTTCTTC.

This clonotype was seen many times. The gene calls are TRBV6-1 and TRBJ1-1; no firm D call. The germline CDR1 and CDR2 sequences are MNHNS and SASEGT. Trimming cost V 3 bases and J 0 bases, with 8 bases left between them. This CDR3 is built from 14 residues. The CDR3: CASSDTQMNTEAFF. CDR3 in DNA: TGTGCCAGCAGTGACACACAGATGAACACTGAAGCTTTCTTT.

The sample holds a few counts of this clonotype. J is TRBJ2-3 and V is TRBV7-8, with 9 bases lining up with TRBD2. This CDR3 contains 17 residues. Germline values: CDR1 SGHVS, CDR2 FQNEAQ. Trimming took 1 base from V and 5 from J; bases not matched to a gene: 10. The CDR3 loop is CASSLVGSGRGGDTQYF. For the CDR3, the DNA is TGTGCCAGCAGCTTAGTAGGTAGCGGGAGAGGGGGAGATACGCAGTATTTT.

This clonotype was picked up many times. The chain links TRBV5-1 to TRBJ2-3, with D perhaps being TRBD1 or TRBD2 (5 bases each). The V gene lost 0 bases and the J gene lost 0 bases, with 17 bases spanning the gap. In germline, CDR1 is SGHRS, CDR2 YFSETQ. The CDR3 extends over 18 amino acids. The CDR3 region has the DNA TGCGCCAGCAGCTTGGCGAGGGGCCGTATCGGTAGCACAGATACGCAGTATTTT. This sequence encodes CASSLARGRIGSTDTQYF.

This clonotype appeared many times. The V and J genes are TRBV20-1 and TRBJ2-7; 11 nucleotides line up with TRBD2. Germline assignment: CDR1 DFQATT and CDR2 SNEGSKA (reference sequence). Losses at the gene ends were 0 bases for V and 3 bases for J; bases not matched to a gene: 4. The CDR3 length is 15 residues. The chain's CDR3 is CSARDATSGIYEQYF. The CDR3 bases are TGCAGTGCTAGAGATGCGACTAGCGGGATCTACGAGCAGTACTTC.

The table lists this clonotype with many counts. V and J are TRBV28 and TRBJ2-2; D is unclear. V was trimmed by 10 bases and J by 4 bases, leaving 19 bases between them. The CDR3 runs to 15 residues. Germline V gene sequence: CDR1 MDHEN, CDR2 SYDVKM. CDR3 in DNA: TGTGCCACCCGGACGACCGTCTACCTCACCGGGGAGCTGTTTTTT. Encoded protein: CATRTTVYLTGELFF.

This clonotype was found many times. This chain connects TRBV20-1 to TRBJ2-1; no clear D gene. Trimming stripped 1 base from V and 15 bases from J, with 16 bases between. Germline V gene sequence: CDR1 DFQATT, CDR2 SNEGSKA (reference sequence). The CDR3 runs to 12 residues. CDR3 residues: CSARVGGVKPFF. The DNA of the CDR3 is TGCAGTGCTAGAGTAGGTGGGGTCAAGCCGTTCTTC.